The 5 T cell receptor beta chains listed next were all sequenced from one sample in a study of T cell repertoires in cytomegalovirus infection. Their antigen targets remain unknown. TCRdb re-called the reads through MiXCR, storing one row per CDR3 protein. The table has about 740,000 distinct CDR3 sequences, about 30% seen once. The sequences come from cultured PBMCs, collected from culture after CMV antigen stimulation. The receptors shown here come from a human donor in good health (CMV status not recorded). Some clones in this sample may be carry-over from other donors' samples.

V usage is TRBV29-1 and J usage is TRBJ1-2; tentatively, D is TRBD1 (6 bases). Trimming left V 3 bases short and J 6 bases short, with 14 bases between. The germline gives CDR1 SQVTM, CDR2 ANQGSEA. This CDR3 region has 13 residues. The chain's CDR3 is CSVDPRTGHGYTF. CDR3 nucleotide sequence: TGCAGCGTTGACCCCCGCACAGGGCATGGCTACACCTTC. Full variable domain (rest looked up from reference TRBV29-1 and TRBJ1-2): SAVISQKPSRDICQRGTSLTIQCQVDSQVTMMFWYRQQPGQSLTLIATANQGSEATYESGFVIDKFPISRPNLTFSTLTVSNMSPEDSSIYLCSVDPRTGHGYTFGSGTRLTVV.

This clonotype was counted ten times or more. The V call is TRBV7-8, the J call TRBJ1-1; D remains unclear. Trimming removed 3 bases from V and 6 bases from J, with 8 bases in between. CDR1 and CDR2 from the germline V gene are SGHVS and FQNEAQ. The CDR3 contains 12 residues. The CDR3 bases are TGTGCCAGCAGCTTCCCATCCCCTGAAGCTTTCTTT. It codes for CASSFPSPEAFF.

The rearrangement joins TRBV6-6 to TRBJ2-5; D is unclear. V lost 0 bases, J lost 1 base, and 12 bases lay in between. The CDR3 loop spans 16 amino acids. Germline lookup yields CDR1 MNHNY and CDR2 SVGAGI (reference sequence). The CDR3 DNA reads TGTGCCAGCAGTTACTCCTACGTTCTGTCCCAAGAGACCCAGTACTTC. Amino acid sequence: CASSYSYVLSQETQYF.

The V and J genes are TRBV7-2 and TRBJ2-1, with 10 nucleotides matching TRBD2. This CDR3 spans 16 amino acids. The ends lost 0 bases at V and 9 bases at J; junction bases unmatched: 8. The germline gives CDR1 SGHTA, CDR2 FQGNSA. DNA for the CDR3: TGTGCCAGCAGCTTAGCAGCGGGAGGGCCCACCGCTGAGCAGTTCTTC. Translated: CASSLAAGGPTAEQFF.

This chain joins TRBV19 and TRBJ2-3, with 7 bases lining up with TRBD1. V was pared by 5 bases and J by 6 bases, with 5 bases of the junction left unmatched. The CDR3 extends over 13 amino acids. From germline, CDR1 is LNHDA and CDR2 SQIVND (reference sequence). CDR3 loop: CASSPTGEDTQYF. DNA of the CDR3: TGTGCCAGTAGTCCAACAGGGGAGGATACGCAGTATTTT.